This T cell receptor (beta chain) was captured in a study of T-cell memory formation after mild COVID-19. Trimming took off 6 bases at V and 4 bases at J, with 20 bases between the two ends. This CDR3 comprises 16 residues. A 5'RACE reaction primed in the constant segment made cDNA libraries of TCR alpha and TCR beta, and these carried sample barcodes and UMIs. TCRdb reanalysed the 5' RACE reads using MiXCR and keeps one entry per CDR3 protein. Among over 500,000 distinct CDR3 sequences listed, roughly a sixth were seen once. This TCR derives from an adult woman who had mild COVID-19 (a few samples of this study predate the infection). Cell type and time point are not known. V gene TRBV12-3 or TRBV12-4 combines with J gene TRBJ2-3, with D maybe TRBD2 (7 bases). Sequencing used PBMCs or a T cell subset sorted from them (not recorded which). Written as DNA, the CDR3 is TGTGCCAGCAGCACCCGTAGGGGGAGGGGGTCAGATACGCAGTATTTT. This sequence encodes CASSTRRGRGSDTQYF.